The clone carrying this T cell receptor (beta chain) was recorded a few times. Its target is unknown. This beta chain is a stray sequence in a library constructed for alpha chains; its clone size is not meaningful. TCRdb reanalysed the 5' RACE reads using MiXCR and keeps one entry per CDR3 protein. Of around 18,000 distinct CDR3 sequences listed, approximately 9.5% are singletons. Deletions cut 3 bases from V and 2 bases from J, with 11 bases between. The CDR3 totals 15 residues. Germline V CDR1 and CDR2: SGHTA, FQGNSA. This entry comes from a study of spatial heterogeneity in lung cancer. Study at large: Each time, sequencing found more beta-chain sequences than alpha-chain sequences.

The study, taken as a whole, reports: In tumors, expanded intratumoral alpha and beta TCR counts tracked mutation counts.

Time point given: sample taken at primary tumor resection. Whole RNA, isolated from tumor, nontumor lung or frozen PBMC, was sequenced without prior sorting. The clonotype originates from a female donor with early-stage non-small cell lung cancer. The specimen was lung tumor tissue, collected at surgery. The chain recombines TRBV7-2 with TRBJ2-1; D not certain. CDR3 amino acids: CASSLSAVTYNEQFF. CDR3 sequence (DNA): TGTGCCAGCAGCTTGAGCGCGGTGACCTACAATGAGCAGTTCTTC.